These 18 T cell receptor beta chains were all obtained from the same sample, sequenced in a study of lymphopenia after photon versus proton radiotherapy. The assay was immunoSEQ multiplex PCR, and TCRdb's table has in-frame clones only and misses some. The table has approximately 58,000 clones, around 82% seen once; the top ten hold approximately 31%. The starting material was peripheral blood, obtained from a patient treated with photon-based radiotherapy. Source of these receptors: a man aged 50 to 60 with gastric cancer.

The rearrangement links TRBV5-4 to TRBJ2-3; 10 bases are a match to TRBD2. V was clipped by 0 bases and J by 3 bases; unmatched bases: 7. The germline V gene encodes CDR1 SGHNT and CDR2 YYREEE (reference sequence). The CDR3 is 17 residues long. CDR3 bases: TGTGCCAGCAGCTTGGGGGGGACGGGACTAGCGACAGATACGCAGTATTTT. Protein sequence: CASSLGGTGLATDTQYF.

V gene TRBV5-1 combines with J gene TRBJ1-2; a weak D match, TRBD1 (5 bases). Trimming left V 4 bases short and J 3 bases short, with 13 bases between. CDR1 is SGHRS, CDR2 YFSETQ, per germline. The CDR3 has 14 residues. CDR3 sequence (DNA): TGCGCCAGCAGCCCCCGGGACCGCCACTATGGCTACACCTTC. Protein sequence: CASSPRDRHYGYTF.

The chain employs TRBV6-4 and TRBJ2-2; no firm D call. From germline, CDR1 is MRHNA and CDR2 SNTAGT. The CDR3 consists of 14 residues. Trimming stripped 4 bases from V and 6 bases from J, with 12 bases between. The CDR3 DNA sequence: TGTGCCAGCAGTGTCGTTAGTGAGTCCGGGGAGCTGTTTTTT. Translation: CASSVVSESGELFF.

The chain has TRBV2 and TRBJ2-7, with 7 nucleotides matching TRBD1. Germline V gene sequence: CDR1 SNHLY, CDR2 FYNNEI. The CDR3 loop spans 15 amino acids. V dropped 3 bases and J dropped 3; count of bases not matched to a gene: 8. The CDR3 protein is CASSDVGDSLYEQYF. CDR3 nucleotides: TGTGCCAGCAGTGATGTAGGGGACAGCCTCTACGAGCAGTACTTC. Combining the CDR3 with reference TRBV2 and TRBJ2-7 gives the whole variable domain EPEVTQTPSHQVTQMGQEVILRCVPISNHLYFYWYRQILGQKVEFLVSFYNNEISEKSEIFDDQFSVERPDGSNFTLKIRSTKLEDSAMYFCASSDVGDSLYEQYFGPGTRLTVT.

The CDR3 region has the DNA TGTGCCAGCAGAGGAGGGACACCAACTGGGACCCAGTACTTC. Translation gives CASRGGTPTGTQYF. The genes are TRBV28 and TRBJ2-5; D assignment may be TRBD1 or TRBD2 (6 bases each). The V and J ends lost 6 bases and 7 bases respectively, with 18 bases between them. CDR3 length: 14 amino acids. Germline V lookup: CDR1 MDHEN, CDR2 SYDVKM.

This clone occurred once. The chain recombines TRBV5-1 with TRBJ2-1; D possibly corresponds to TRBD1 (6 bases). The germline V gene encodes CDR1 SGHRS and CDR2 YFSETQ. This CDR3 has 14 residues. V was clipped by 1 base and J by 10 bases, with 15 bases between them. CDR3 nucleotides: TGCGCCAGCAGCTTGCAACAGGGCATTCGGGAGCAGTTCTTC. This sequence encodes CASSLQQGIREQFF.

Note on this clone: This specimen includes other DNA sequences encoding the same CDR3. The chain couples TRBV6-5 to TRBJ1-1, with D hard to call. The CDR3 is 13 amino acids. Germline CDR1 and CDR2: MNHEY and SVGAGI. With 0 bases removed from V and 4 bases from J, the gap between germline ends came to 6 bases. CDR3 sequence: CASSYSRGTEAFF. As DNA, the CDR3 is TGTGCCAGCAGTTACTCCCGGGGCACTGAAGCTTTCTTT.

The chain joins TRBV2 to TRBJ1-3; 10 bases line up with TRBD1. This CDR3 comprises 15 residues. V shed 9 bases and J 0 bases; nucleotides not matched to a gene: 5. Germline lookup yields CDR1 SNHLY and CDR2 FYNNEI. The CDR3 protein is CARGQGENSGNTIYF. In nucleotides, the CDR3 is TGTGCCAGAGGACAGGGGGAAAACTCTGGAAACACCATATATTTT.

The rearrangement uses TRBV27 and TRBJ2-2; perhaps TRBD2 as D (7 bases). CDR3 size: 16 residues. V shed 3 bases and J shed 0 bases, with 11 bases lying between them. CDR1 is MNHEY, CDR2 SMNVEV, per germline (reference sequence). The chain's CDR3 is CASSFRGAPNTGELFF. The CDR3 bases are TGTGCCAGCAGTTTTCGGGGGGCACCGAACACCGGGGAGCTGTTTTTT.

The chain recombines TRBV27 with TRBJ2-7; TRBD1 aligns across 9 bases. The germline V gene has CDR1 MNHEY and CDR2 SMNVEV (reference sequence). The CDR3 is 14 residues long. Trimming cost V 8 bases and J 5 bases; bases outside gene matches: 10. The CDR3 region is CASSGRTGVDEQYF. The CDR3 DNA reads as TGTGCCAGCTCGGGGCGGACAGGGGTCGACGAGCAGTACTTC.

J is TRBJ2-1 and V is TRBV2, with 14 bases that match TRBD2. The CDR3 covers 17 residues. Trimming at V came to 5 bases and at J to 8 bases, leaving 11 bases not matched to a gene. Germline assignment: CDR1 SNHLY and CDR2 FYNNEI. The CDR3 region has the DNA TGTGCCAGCAGTCTTCCTGGGACTAGCGGGGGCCGGGATGAGCAGTTCTTC. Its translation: CASSLPGTSGGRDEQFF.

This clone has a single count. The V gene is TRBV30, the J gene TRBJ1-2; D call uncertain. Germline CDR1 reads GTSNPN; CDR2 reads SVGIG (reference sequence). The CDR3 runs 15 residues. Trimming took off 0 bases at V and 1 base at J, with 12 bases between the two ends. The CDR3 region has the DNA TGTGCCTGGAGTGTGGAGTACTTTGTTAACTATGGCTACACCTTC. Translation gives CAWSVEYFVNYGYTF. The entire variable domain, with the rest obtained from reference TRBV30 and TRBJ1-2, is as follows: SQTIHQWPATLVQPVGSPLSLECTVEGTSNPNLYWYRQAAGRGLQLLFYSVGIGQISSEVPQNLSASRPQDRQFILSSKKLLLSDSGFYLCAWSVEYFVNYGYTFGSGTRLTVV.

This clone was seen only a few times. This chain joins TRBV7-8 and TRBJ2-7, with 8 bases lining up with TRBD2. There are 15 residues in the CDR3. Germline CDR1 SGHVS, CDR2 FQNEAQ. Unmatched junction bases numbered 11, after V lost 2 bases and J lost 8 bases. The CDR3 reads CASSLRSAGGGQQYF. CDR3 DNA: TGTGCCAGCAGCTTACGGTCGGCGGGGGGCGGGCAGCAGTACTTC.

The CDR3 coding sequence is TGTGCCAGCACCTCACTAGCGGATATCCAAGAGACCCAGTACTTC. This sequence encodes CASTSLADIQETQYF. The gene calls are TRBV5-6 and TRBJ2-5; the match to TRBD2 covers 8 bases. CDR1 and CDR2 from the germline V gene are SGHDT and YYEEEE. This CDR3 spans 15 amino acids. V dropped 6 bases and J dropped 1; count of bases not matched to a gene: 8.

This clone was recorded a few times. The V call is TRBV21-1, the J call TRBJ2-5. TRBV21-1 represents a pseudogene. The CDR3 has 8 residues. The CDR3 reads CASSKDYF. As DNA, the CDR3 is TGTGCCAGCAGCAAGGACTACTTC.

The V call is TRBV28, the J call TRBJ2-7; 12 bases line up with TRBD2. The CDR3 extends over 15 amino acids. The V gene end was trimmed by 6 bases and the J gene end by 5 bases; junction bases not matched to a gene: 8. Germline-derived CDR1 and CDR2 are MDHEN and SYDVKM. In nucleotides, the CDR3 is TGTGCCAGCAGCACTTGGACTAGCGGGATTCACGAGCAGTACTTC. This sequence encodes CASSTWTSGIHEQYF.

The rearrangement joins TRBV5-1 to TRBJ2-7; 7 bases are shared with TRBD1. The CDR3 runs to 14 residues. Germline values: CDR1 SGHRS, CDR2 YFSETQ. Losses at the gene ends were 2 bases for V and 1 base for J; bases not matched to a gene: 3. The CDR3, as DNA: TGCGCCAGCAGCTTATACAGGGGTTCCTACGAGCAGTACTTC. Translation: CASSLYRGSYEQYF. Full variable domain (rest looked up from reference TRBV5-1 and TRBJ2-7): KAGVTQTPRYLIKTRGQQVTLSCSPISGHRSVSWYQQTPGQGLQFLFEYFSETQRNKGNFPGRFSGRQFSNSRSEMNVSTLELGDSALYLCASSLYRGSYEQYFGPGTRLTVT.

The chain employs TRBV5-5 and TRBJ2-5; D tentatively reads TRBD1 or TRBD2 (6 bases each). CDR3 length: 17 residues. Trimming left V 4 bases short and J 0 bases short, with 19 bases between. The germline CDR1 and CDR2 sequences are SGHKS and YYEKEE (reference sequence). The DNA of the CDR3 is TGTGCCAGCAGCCCGTGGGGGGCCACGACTTACCAAGAGACCCAGTACTTC. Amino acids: CASSPWGATTYQETQYF.